These T cell receptor beta chains were read from a single sample in a study. In TCRdb, the 5' RACE reads were re-called with MiXCR into one record per CDR3 protein. The sample lists 40,000 to 65,000 distinct CDR3 sequences, approximately 23% occurring once. The sequencing input was tumor-infiltrating naive CD4+ T cells sorted from the breast tumor. The receptors originated from a female donor with breast cancer. Each CDR3 is given with its conserved first and last residue. D genes are given only for firm matches. Size is stated for part of the rows, as once, few or many counts, or as a class when the clone is expanded.

abundance | d_gene | j_gene | v_gene | CDR3aa | CDR3nt
few | TRBD1 | TRBJ2-7 | TRBV10-2 | CASKGQANRGRSEQYF | TGCGCCAGCAAAGGACAGGCCAACAGGGGGCGGTCCGAGCAGTACTTC
few | - | TRBJ1-1 | TRBV6-5 | CASMFGKNTEAFF | TGTGCCAGCATGTTCGGGAAGAACACTGAAGCTTTCTTT
- | TRBD2 | TRBJ2-1 | TRBV7-3 | CASSPQGLATYNEQFF | TGTGCCAGCAGCCCCCAAGGACTAGCGACCTACAATGAGCAGTTCTTC
- | - | TRBJ1-3 | TRBV20-1 | CTMGAGNTIYF | TGCACCATGGGGGCTGGAAACACCATATATTTT
many | TRBD1 | TRBJ1-1 | TRBV20-1 | CSARQGGTEAFF | TGCAGTGCTAGACAGGGGGGAACTGAAGCTTTCTTT
many | - | TRBJ2-1 | TRBV4-2 | CASSRRSNEQFF | TGTGCCAGCAGCCGACGGTCCAATGAGCAGTTCTTC
many | - | TRBJ2-5 | TRBV29-1 | CSVELETQYF | TGCAGCGTTGAACTGGAGACCCAGTACTTC
many | - | TRBJ2-7 | TRBV6-5 | CASSSIRYHYEQYF | TGTGCCAGCAGTTCGATCAGGTACCACTACGAGCAGTACTTC
- | - | TRBJ1-1 | TRBV7-2 | CASSIQGLTEAFF | TGTGCCAGCAGTATACAAGGGCTCACTGAAGCTTTCTTT
- | - | TRBJ1-6 | TRBV2 | CASRRDIDNSPLHF | TGTGCCAGCCGGAGGGACATCGATAATTCACCCCTCCACTTT
- | TRBD1 | TRBJ2-5 | TRBV5-1 | CASSATGGQGETQYF | TGCGCCAGCAGCGCGACAGGAGGACAGGGAGAGACCCAGTACTTC
- | TRBD1 | TRBJ2-7 | TRBV18 | CASCRDRGYEQYF | TGTGCCAGCTGCCGGGACAGGGGCTACGAGCAGTACTTC
few | - | TRBJ2-2 | TRBV12-3/TRBV12-4 | CASSDRRGLNTGELFF | TGTGCCAGCAGTGACCGTCGGGGCCTGAACACCGGGGAGCTGTTTTTT
- | - | TRBJ1-1 | TRBV10-3 | CAISERGDTEACF | TGTGCCATCAGTGAAAGAGGGGATACTGAAGCTTGCTTT
- | - | TRBJ2-1 | TRBV9 | CASSVDRNEQFF | TGTGCCAGCAGCGTAGATCGCAATGAGCAGTTCTTC
- | TRBD2 | TRBJ2-1 | TRBV7-6 | CASSLGREGREQSF | TGTGCCAGCAGCTTGGGGCGGGAGGGCCGTGAGCAGTCCTTC
many | - | TRBJ2-1 | TRBV12-3/TRBV12-4 | CASTRTGGYNEQFF | TGTGCCAGCACAAGAACCGGGGGCTACAATGAGCAGTTCTTC
- | - | TRBJ2-7 | TRBV6-1 | CASRARYPAYEQYF | TGTGCCAGCAGGGCCCGATATCCCGCCTACGAGCAGTACTTC
- | - | TRBJ1-2 | TRBV5-1 | CASSSGLGEDYGYTF | TGCGCCAGCAGCTCAGGACTTGGGGAGGACTATGGCTACACCTTC
medium-sized | - | TRBJ1-3 | TRBV7-9 | CASSPPPRYGNTIYF | TGTGCCAGCAGCCCCCCCCCGCGTTATGGAAACACCATATATTTT
- | TRBD1 | TRBJ1-6 | TRBV7-9 | CASSRSGTVNSPLHF | TGTGCCAGCAGCCGCTCCGGGACAGTTAATTCGCCCCTCCACTTT
few | - | TRBJ2-7 | TRBV7-2 | CASRAGQYEQYF | TGTGCCAGCAGGGCGGGACAGTACGAGCAGTACTTC
- | TRBD1 | TRBJ1-2 | TRBV20-1 | CSARIAGGHINYGYTF | TGCAGTGCTAGAATAGCAGGGGGCCATATAAACTATGGCTACACCTTC
- | - | TRBJ1-4 | TRBV20-1 | CSASDAVLFNEKLFF | TGCAGTGCTAGCGACGCGGTTCTCTTTAATGAAAAACTGTTTTTT
few | - | TRBJ2-7 | TRBV29-1 | CSVEGDSYEQYF | TGCAGCGTTGAAGGCGACAGCTACGAGCAGTACTTC
many | - | TRBJ1-2 | TRBV6-2/TRBV6-3 | CASSYSRGRYGYTF | TGTGCCAGCAGTTACTCAAGGGGACGATATGGCTACACCTTC
few | - | TRBJ2-7 | TRBV6-5 | CASSYSGAPGEQYF | TGTGCCAGCAGTTACTCCGGTGCCCCTGGCGAGCAGTACTTC
- | - | TRBJ1-1 | TRBV20-1 | CSAGGTNKNTEAFF | TGCAGTGCTGGTGGGACAAACAAGAACACTGAAGCTTTCTTT
- | - | TRBJ2-6 | TRBV7-2 | CASSLGYLATLTF | TGTGCCAGCAGCTTAGGGTACCTAGCAACGCTGACTTTC
- | TRBD1 | TRBJ2-7 | TRBV6-2/TRBV6-3 | CASRPRTGSPYEQYF | TGTGCCAGCAGGCCACGGACAGGAAGCCCCTACGAGCAGTACTTC
few | - | TRBJ2-5 | TRBV29-1 | CSVAMGSRATQYF | TGCAGCGTTGCTATGGGTTCCCGGGCGACCCAGTACTTC
few | TRBD2 | TRBJ2-1 | TRBV6-2/TRBV6-3 | CASRGEGRNEQFF | TGTGCCAGCAGGGGGGAGGGCCGCAATGAGCAGTTCTTC
few | TRBD2 | TRBJ2-3 | TRBV4-3 | CASSQELAGARTDTQYF | TGCGCCAGCAGCCAAGAACTAGCGGGGGCCCGCACAGATACGCAGTATTTT
- | - | TRBJ1-1 | TRBV6-5 | CASRDEGSRPEAFF | TGTGCCAGCAGGGACGAGGGGTCCCGGCCTGAAGCTTTCTTT
- | TRBD1 | TRBJ2-1 | TRBV5-1 | CASSLGQGLNEQFF | TGCGCCAGCAGCTTGGGACAGGGGCTCAATGAGCAGTTCTTC
few | TRBD1 | TRBJ1-6 | TRBV5-1 | CASSKQGARDSPLHF | TGCGCCAGCAGCAAACAGGGGGCGCGGGATTCACCCCTCCACTTT